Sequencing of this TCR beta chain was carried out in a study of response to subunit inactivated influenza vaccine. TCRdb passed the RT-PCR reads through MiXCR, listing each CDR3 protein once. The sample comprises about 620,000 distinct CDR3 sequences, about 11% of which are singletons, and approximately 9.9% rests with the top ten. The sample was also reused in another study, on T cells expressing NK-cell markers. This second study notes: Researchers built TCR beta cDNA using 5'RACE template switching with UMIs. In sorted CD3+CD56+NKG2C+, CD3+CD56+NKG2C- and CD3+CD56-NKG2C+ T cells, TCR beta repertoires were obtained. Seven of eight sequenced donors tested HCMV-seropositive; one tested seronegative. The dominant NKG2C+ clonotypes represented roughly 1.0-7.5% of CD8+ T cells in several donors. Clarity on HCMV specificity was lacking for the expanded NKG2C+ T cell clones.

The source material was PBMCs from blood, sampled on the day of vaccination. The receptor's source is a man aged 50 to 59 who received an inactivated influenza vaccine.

CDR3 protein: CASSAYSSNQPQHF. The CDR3 nucleotides read TGTGCCAGCAGTGCATACAGCAGCAATCAGCCCCAGCATTTT. The gene calls are TRBV2 and TRBJ1-5; no firm D call. This CDR3 comprises 14 residues. Germline CDR1 SNHLY, CDR2 FYNNEI. The V and J ends lost 4 bases and 1 base respectively, with 8 bases between them. Drawing the rest from reference TRBV2 and TRBJ1-5, the complete variable domain is EPEVTQTPSHQVTQMGQEVILRCVPISNHLYFYWYRQILGQKVEFLVSFYNNEISEKSEIFDDQFSVERPDGSNFTLKIRSTKLEDSAMYFCASSAYSSNQPQHFGDGTRLSIL.